The entry that follows covers one T cell receptor (beta chain) sequence. This clone was recorded once. Which antigen it targets is not known. There are no base qualities to consult, and no much larger clone falls within one base. This entry comes from a study of blood T cell repertoires in COVID-19 (TCRdb year 2020). Some background on the complete study: Samples from collaborators originated in the United States, Italy and Spain and spanned both the acute and convalescent phases of COVID-19. Where HLA class I and class II types were available, the types were taken from metadata supplied by the sample provider, not from assay-based typing. The material from the prospective study consisted of cDNA or gDNA derived from T cells, B-cell-depleted T cells, or PBMCs. Sample metadata almost always included a de-identified subject ID, COVID-19 status, age in years and sex. The repertoires were released in a freely available public database intended as a resource for research on the immune response to SARS-CoV-2. Samples came from the ongoing ImmuneRACE study (first 160 participants) plus 1,254 subjects from 6 global collaborators. The dataset comprised deeply sampled blood TCRbeta repertoires from subjects exposed to, actively infected with, or recovered from COVID-19. What the research found in general, with its limitations: How much clinical and demographic metadata was included differed by source and by participant, and the metadata was provided uncurated.

The collaborating institutions used their own protocols to collect whole blood in K2EDTA tubes. For TCRbeta analysis, collaborators shipped samples in one of three forms: frozen whole blood, isolated PBMCs, or DNA extracted from either of those sample types. V is trimmed back by 4 bases and J by 2 bases, and the junction contains 1 base that no gene match accounts for. CDR1 SNHLY and CDR2 FYNNEI are derived from the germline V gene. Counted from cysteine to phenylalanine, this CDR3 has 14 amino acids. Here the CDR3 DNA is all that survives: 42 bases in frame from base 1. TCRbeta CDR3 regions were amplified from genomic DNA by means of the immunoSEQ Assay, a bias-controlled multiplex PCR. Per the source publication's procedure: Within the assay, amplification of reference gene primers was used to estimate how many nucleated cells each sample contained. To quantify the absolute abundance of each unique TCRbeta CDR3 rearrangement, sequence reads were collapsed and filtered. For each sample, productive Simpson clonality was calculated as the square root of Simpson's diversity index across productive rearrangements. TCRdb mirrors the immuneACCESS table, restricted to in-frame sequences. Some clones are absent from its copies; in checked studies, under half trace to an unresolved V gene, and the reason for the others is unknown. That table furnishes V, J and clone size, whereas the DNA furnished D and trimming. The sample table holds about 120,000 clones, of which over 75% were seen once. The ten biggest clones cover around 1.5% of the sample.

This clonotype was obtained from a man over 45 with acute or convalescent COVID-19. The chain couples TRBV2 to TRBJ2-7; 11 nucleotides in the junction match TRBD1. Sequencing was carried out using peripheral blood. The sequenced DNA is TGTGCCAGCAGTGTGGGACAGGGGGCCTACGAGCAGTACTTC. This gives the protein CASSVGQGAYEQYF.